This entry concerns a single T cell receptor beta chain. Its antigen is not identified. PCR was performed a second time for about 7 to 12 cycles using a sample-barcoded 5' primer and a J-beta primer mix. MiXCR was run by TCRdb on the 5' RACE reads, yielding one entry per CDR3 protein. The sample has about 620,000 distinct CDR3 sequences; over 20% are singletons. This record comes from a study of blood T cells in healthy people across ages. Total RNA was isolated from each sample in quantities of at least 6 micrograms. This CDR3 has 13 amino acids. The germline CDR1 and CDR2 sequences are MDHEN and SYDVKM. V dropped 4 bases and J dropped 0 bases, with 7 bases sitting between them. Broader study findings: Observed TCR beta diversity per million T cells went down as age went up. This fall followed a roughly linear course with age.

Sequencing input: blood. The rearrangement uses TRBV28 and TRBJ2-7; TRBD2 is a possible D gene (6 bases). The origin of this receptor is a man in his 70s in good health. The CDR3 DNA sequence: TGTGCCAGCAGTTCGGGGGACTCCTACGAGCAGTACTTC. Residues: CASSSGDSYEQYF. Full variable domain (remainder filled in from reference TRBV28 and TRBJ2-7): DVKVTQSSRYLVKRTGEKVFLECVQDMDHENMFWYRQDPGLGLRLIYFSYDVKMKEKGDIPEGYSVSREKKERFSLILESASTNQTSMYLCASSSGDSYEQYFGPGTRLTVT.